A selection of T cell receptor beta chains follows, all from one sample in a study of shared clonotypes between healthy human individuals. The method was immunoSEQ multiplex PCR; TCRdb's version includes in-frame clones alone and lacks a portion of them. The sample gives about 690,000 clones, about 90% of which show up once; 30% to 35% is in the top ten. The sequenced material came from memory CD8+ T cells from PBMCs. The receptors shown here come from a man aged 18 to 30 in good health. Some clones in this sample may be carry-over from other donors' samples. Both conserved end residues are part of each CDR3. A D gene is named only where the DNA matches it firmly. The size field is filled for only some rows; it gives once, few, many or a size class.

D gene	clone size	J gene	V gene	CDR3 DNA	CDR3 protein
TRBD2	.	TRBJ2-7	TRBV4-3	TGCGCCAGCAGCCAAGGGACTAGCGGAACCTACGAGCAGTACTTC	CASSQGTSGTYEQYF
.	.	TRBJ1-1	TRBV7-9	TGTGCCAGCAGCTTAGCGGCAGCCACTGAAGCTTTCTTT	CASSLAAATEAFF
TRBD1	.	TRBJ2-7	TRBV5-6	TGTGCCAGCAGCTTGAACGGCGTGACAGGGGTTTACTACGAGCAGTACTTC	CASSLNGVTGVYYEQYF
TRBD1	once	TRBJ2-3	TRBV7-8	TGTGCCAGCAGCTTAGCAGGACAGGAGAAAGATACGCAGTATTTT	CASSLAGQEKDTQYF
.	.	TRBJ2-5	TRBV7-9	TGTGCCAGCAGCTTAGCCGGGAACCAAGAGACCCAGTACTTC	CASSLAGNQETQYF
.	.	TRBJ2-7	TRBV20-1	TGCAGTGCCGCGGGACTCCCCGAGCAGTACTTC	CSAAGLPEQYF
.	.	TRBJ1-3	TRBV21-1	TGTGCCAGCAGCATTAGACCGGGACCGCCGATCTCTGGAAACACCATATATTTT	CASSIRPGPPISGNTIYF
TRBD1	.	TRBJ2-7	TRBV9	TGTGCCAGCAGCGTAGGGGACAGGGTTTACGAGCAGTACTTC	CASSVGDRVYEQYF
TRBD1	.	TRBJ2-7	TRBV6-5	TGTGCCAGCAGCTCGGGACAGGGGTTCGACGAGCAGTACTTC	CASSSGQGFDEQYF
.	.	TRBJ1-5	TRBV15	TGTGCCACCAGCAGAGGCCAGGAGCAGCCCCAGCATTTT	CATSRGQEQPQHF
TRBD2	.	TRBJ2-7	TRBV27	TGTGCCAGCAGTCCCCGGGGAGGGTCCTACGAGCAGTACTTC	CASSPRGGSYEQYF
.	.	TRBJ1-1	TRBV28	TGTGCCAGCAGTTTTTCGACAGCTCGGAACACTGAAGCTTTCTTT	CASSFSTARNTEAFF
.	.	TRBJ1-1	TRBV5-4	TGTGCCAGCAGCTGGGCCGGGAGTTTTAGCTTCTTT	CASSWAGSFSFF
.	.	TRBJ2-1	TRBV27	TGTGCCAGCAGCGTGGGCCAAAACTCCTACAATGAGCAGTTCTTC	CASSVGQNSYNEQFF
TRBD2	.	TRBJ2-7	TRBV7-9	TGTGCCAGCAGCTTAGCGCTGCTAGCGGGAGTGAAGGACTACGAGCAGTACTTC	CASSLALLAGVKDYEQYF
TRBD1	.	TRBJ2-1	TRBV25-1	TGTGCCAGCAGTGAAGGACAGGGTTGGAACAATGAGCAGTTCTTC	CASSEGQGWNNEQFF
.	.	TRBJ2-4	TRBV6-5	TGTGCCAGCAGCTCTGACATAGCCAAAAACATTCAGTACTTC	CASSSDIAKNIQYF